The entry below describes one TCR beta chain. The source of the sample is a study of T-cell reconstitution after alpha-beta-depleted transplantation in children. The ends were cut back, 5 bases at V and 3 bases at J, with 20 bases in the middle. CDR1 and CDR2 from the germline V gene are SEHNR and FQNEAQ (reference sequence). The CDR3 runs 16 residues. Preparation of the TCRbeta library involved a method that used unique molecular identifiers. TCRdb redid the calling of the PCR reads with MiXCR, one entry per CDR3 protein. The profile shows around 200,000 distinct CDR3 sequences, approximately 7% of them singletons.

The TCR sequence derives from a human donor who donated a stem cell graft to a child with Wiskott-Aldrich syndrome. Material: PBMCs from the stem cell graft donor, obtained from the stem cell graft. The chain employs TRBV7-9 and TRBJ2-7, with D perhaps TRBD1 (6 bases). The CDR3 nucleotides are TGTGCCAGCAGCACGGACTTGGACAGATCACTCTACGAGCAGTACTTC. Its translation: CASSTDLDRSLYEQYF.